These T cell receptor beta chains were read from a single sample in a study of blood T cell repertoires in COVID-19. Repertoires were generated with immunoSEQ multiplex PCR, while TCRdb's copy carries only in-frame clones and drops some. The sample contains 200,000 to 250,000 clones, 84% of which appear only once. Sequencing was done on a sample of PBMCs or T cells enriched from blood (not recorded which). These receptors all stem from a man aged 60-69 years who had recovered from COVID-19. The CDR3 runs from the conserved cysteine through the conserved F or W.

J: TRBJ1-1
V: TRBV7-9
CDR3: CASSFPPTQRGNTEAFF

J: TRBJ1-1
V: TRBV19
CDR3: CASSSQSGGNTEAFF

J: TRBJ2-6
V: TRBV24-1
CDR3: CATSEGLASSGANVLTF

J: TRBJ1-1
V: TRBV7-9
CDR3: CASSQSQGITAEAFF

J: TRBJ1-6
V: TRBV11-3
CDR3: CASSLDSNSPLHF

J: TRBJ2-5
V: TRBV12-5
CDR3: CASGLFPGGTGRWTQYF

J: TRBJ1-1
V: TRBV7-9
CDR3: CASSTSLRDTEAFF

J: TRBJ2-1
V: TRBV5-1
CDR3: CASSVTSGVNNEQFF

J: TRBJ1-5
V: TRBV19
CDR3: CASRRGGGDSNQPQHF

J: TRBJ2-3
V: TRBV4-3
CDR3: CASSQGRGTGTQYF

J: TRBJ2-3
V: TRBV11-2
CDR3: CASSFDRGTDTQYF

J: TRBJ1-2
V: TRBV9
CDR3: CASSVDVGYGYTF

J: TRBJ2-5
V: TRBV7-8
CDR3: CASSERGGPTGRETQYF

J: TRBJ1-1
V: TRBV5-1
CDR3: CASSSGQARAFF

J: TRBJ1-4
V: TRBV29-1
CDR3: CSVADSEKLFF

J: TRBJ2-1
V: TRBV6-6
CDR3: CASSYRDSSYNEQFF

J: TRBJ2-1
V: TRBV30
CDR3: CAWEAEGPNEQFF

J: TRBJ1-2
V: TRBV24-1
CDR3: CATSDLHGRAGYTF

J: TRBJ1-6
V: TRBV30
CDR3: CAWRDGTGENSPLHF

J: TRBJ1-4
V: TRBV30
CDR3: CAWSDPGEKLFF

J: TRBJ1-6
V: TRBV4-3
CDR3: CASSQARANSPLHF

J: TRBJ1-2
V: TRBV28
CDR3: CASSLRAVNYGYTF

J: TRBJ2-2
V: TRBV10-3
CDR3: CAISVGDTGELFF

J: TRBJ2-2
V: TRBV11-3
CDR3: CASSPGTGTGELFF

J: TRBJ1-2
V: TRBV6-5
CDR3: CASRSAVNYGYTF

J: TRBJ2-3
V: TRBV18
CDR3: CASSPRGLAGTTDTQYF

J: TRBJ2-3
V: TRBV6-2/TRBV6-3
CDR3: CASSSRLAGGKGTDTQYF

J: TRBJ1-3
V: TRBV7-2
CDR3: CASSLAGQPSGNTIYF

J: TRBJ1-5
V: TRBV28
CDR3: CASRLGQASNQPQHF

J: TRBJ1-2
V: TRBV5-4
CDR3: CASSREQGLGGYTF

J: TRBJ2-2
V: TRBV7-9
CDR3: CASSAGTSGVTGELFF

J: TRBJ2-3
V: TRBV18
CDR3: CASSGYREDTQYF

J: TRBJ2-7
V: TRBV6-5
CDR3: CASRADRAVEQYF

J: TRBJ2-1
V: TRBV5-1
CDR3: CASSPENEQFF

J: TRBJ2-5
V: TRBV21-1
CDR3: CASSISGGAGETQYF

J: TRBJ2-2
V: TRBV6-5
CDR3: CASVGTSGTGELFF

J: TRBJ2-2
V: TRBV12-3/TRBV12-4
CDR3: CASTFDRTGELFF

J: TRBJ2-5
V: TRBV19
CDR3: CASSRSGTGQETQYF

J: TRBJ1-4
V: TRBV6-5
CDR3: CASGTDRRNEKLFF

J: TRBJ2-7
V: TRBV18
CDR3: CASSPSPGTGFGSYEQYF

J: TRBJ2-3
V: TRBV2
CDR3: CASSETEFTDTQYF

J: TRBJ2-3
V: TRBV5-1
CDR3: CASSLGPTASF

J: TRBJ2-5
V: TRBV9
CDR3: CASSVEAAGGQETQYF

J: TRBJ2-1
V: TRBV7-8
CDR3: CASSLTAGVFGNEQFF

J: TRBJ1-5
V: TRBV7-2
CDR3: CANDRAHQPQHF

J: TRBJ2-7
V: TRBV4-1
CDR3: CASSQGGVVGGPTYEQYF

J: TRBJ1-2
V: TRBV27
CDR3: CASRSGQYSYGYTF

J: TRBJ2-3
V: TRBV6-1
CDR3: CASSEAPFTDTQYF

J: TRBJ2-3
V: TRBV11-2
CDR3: CASSFLAGSTDTQYF

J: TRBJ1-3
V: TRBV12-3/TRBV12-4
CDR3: CASSPSGNTIYF